These 29 T cell receptor beta chains originate from one sample sequenced in a study of shared clonotypes between healthy human individuals. Assay: immunoSEQ multiplex PCR; the TCRdb copy retains only in-frame clones and omits some. The sample holds 550,000 to 700,000 clones, approximately 73% seen once. Sequencing was done on a sample of memory CD4+ T cells sorted from blood. Specified subset: CD45RA-negative fraction. The receptor source for this set is a woman in her thirties in good health.

The CDR3 DNA sequence: TGTGCCAGCAGTGCCCAACCCCTTTATGGCTACACCTTC. Its protein is CASSAQPLYGYTF. J is TRBJ1-2 and V is TRBV25-1, with D unresolved. V was shortened by 4 bases and J by 5 bases, with 11 bases between the two germline ends. The V gene's germline CDR1 is MGHDK and CDR2 SYGVNS. The CDR3 contains 13 residues.

The chain couples TRBV6-1 to TRBJ1-5, with D perhaps matching TRBD1 (6 bases). The germline gives CDR1 MNHNS, CDR2 SASEGT. The CDR3 sequence is 14 residues long. The V end was cut by 7 bases, the J end by 0 bases, with 10 bases between. Here the CDR3 reads CASMGGRSNQPQHF. In DNA, the CDR3 is TGTGCCAGCATGGGGGGCCGTAGCAATCAGCCCCAGCATTTT.

The chain employs TRBV4-1 and TRBJ1-5, with D tentatively TRBD1 (5 bases). Trimming stripped 0 bases from V and 7 bases from J, with 13 bases between. The CDR3 covers 15 residues. CDR1 is MGHRA and CDR2 is YSYEKL in the germline V gene. DNA of the CDR3: TGCGCCAGCAGCCAAGAGGGCAGGGAAAACCAGCCCCAGCATTTT. It translates to CASSQEGRENQPQHF.

This clone turned up a few times. V gene TRBV7-2 combines with J gene TRBJ2-5, with D hard to call. Germline CDR1 is SGHTA and CDR2 is FQGNSA. Deletions cut 5 bases from V and 2 bases from J, with 3 bases between. The CDR3 is made up of 11 amino acids. CDR3 sequence reads: CASSAQETQYF. Written as DNA, the CDR3 is TGTGCCAGCAGCGCGCAAGAGACCCAGTACTTC.

J is TRBJ1-5 and V is TRBV12-5; D ambiguous. The CDR3 length is 13 residues. The germline V gene has CDR1 LGHNT and CDR2 FRNRAP. V lost 1 base and J lost 9, with 10 bases in between. Here the CDR3 DNA reads TGTGCTAGTGGTTTGGACGGCGACTGGCCCCAGCATTTT. This codes for CASGLDGDWPQHF.

V usage is TRBV5-1 and J usage is TRBJ1-1, with TRBD1 matching 7 bases. Germline values: CDR1 SGHRS, CDR2 YFSETQ. V lost 5 bases and J lost 11; bases outside the gene matches: 6. The CDR3 has 11 amino acids. The CDR3 here is CASRSTGAAFF. The CDR3 DNA follows: TGCGCCAGCAGGTCTACAGGGGCGGCTTTCTTT. The full variable domain, its missing parts supplied by reference TRBV5-1 and TRBJ1-1, is KAGVTQTPRYLIKTRGQQVTLSCSPISGHRSVSWYQQTPGQGLQFLFEYFSETQRNKGNFPGRFSGRQFSNSRSEMNVSTLELGDSALYLCASRSTGAAFFGQGTRLTVV.

V gene TRBV28 combines with J gene TRBJ2-7, with D maybe TRBD2 (5 bases). Germline assignment: CDR1 MDHEN and CDR2 SYDVKM. The CDR3 consists of 13 residues. V lost 3 bases to trimming and J lost 7 bases, with 13 bases between them. The CDR3 sequence: CASSFVGVEEQYF. In DNA form, the CDR3 reads TGTGCCAGCAGTTTTGTGGGAGTGGAAGAGCAGTACTTC.

V and J are TRBV6-1 and TRBJ2-1; the match to TRBD2 covers 8 bases. The CDR3 runs 12 residues. Germline CDR1 and CDR2: MNHNS and SASEGT. CDR3 amino acids: CGTSGPYNEQFF. CDR3 bases: TGTGGAACTAGCGGCCCCTACAATGAGCAGTTCTTC.

This clone was found a few times. The chain recombines TRBV5-1 with TRBJ2-7; D might be TRBD1 or TRBD2, each matching 5 bases. Germline V gene lookup returns CDR1 SGHRS and CDR2 YFSETQ. CDR3 size: 14 residues. Trimming left V 0 bases short and J 2 bases short, with 9 bases between. The CDR3: CASSLGDGPYEQYF. The CDR3 coding sequence is TGCGCCAGCAGCTTGGGGGACGGACCCTACGAGCAGTACTTC.

V usage is TRBV5-1 and J usage is TRBJ2-7; 11 bases are shared with TRBD2. From germline, CDR1 is SGHRS and CDR2 YFSETQ. After removal of 1 base from V and 5 bases from J, the junction contained 5 bases not matched to a gene. This CDR3 has 15 residues. CDR3 region: CASSLTSGSQDEQYF. The CDR3 DNA reads as TGCGCCAGCAGCTTGACTAGCGGGAGTCAGGACGAGCAGTACTTC.

The chain combines TRBV28 with TRBJ2-5; perhaps D is TRBD1 or TRBD2 (5 bases each). V dropped 3 bases and J dropped 5 bases, with 22 bases sitting between them. The length of the CDR3 is 17 residues. The V gene's germline CDR1 is MDHEN and CDR2 SYDVKM. The CDR3 here is CASSFPLRGGPWETQYF. The CDR3, as DNA: TGTGCCAGCAGTTTTCCCCTACGGGGCGGGCCTTGGGAGACCCAGTACTTC. The entire variable domain, with the rest obtained from reference TRBV28 and TRBJ2-5, is as follows: DVKVTQSSRYLVKRTGEKVFLECVQDMDHENMFWYRQDPGLGLRLIYFSYDVKMKEKGDIPEGYSVSREKKERFSLILESASTNQTSMYLCASSFPLRGGPWETQYFGPGTRLLVL.

The chain joins TRBV28 to TRBJ2-6; no firm D call. V lost 2 bases and J 0 bases, leaving 14 bases between the germline ends. The CDR3 loop spans 18 amino acids. Germline loops: CDR1 MDHEN, CDR2 SYDVKM. CDR3 in amino acids: CASSLRVGRSSGANVLTF. CDR3 DNA: TGTGCCAGCAGTTTAAGGGTCGGCAGGAGCTCTGGGGCCAACGTCCTGACTTTC. Based on the CDR3 plus reference TRBV28 and TRBJ2-6, the full variable domain is DVKVTQSSRYLVKRTGEKVFLECVQDMDHENMFWYRQDPGLGLRLIYFSYDVKMKEKGDIPEGYSVSREKKERFSLILESASTNQTSMYLCASSLRVGRSSGANVLTFGAGSRLTVL.

The V gene is TRBV6-5, the J gene TRBJ2-3; TRBD2 matches at 8 bases. The CDR3 spans 16 residues. CDR1 is MNHEY, CDR2 SVGAGI, per germline. V shed 0 bases and J 3 bases; nucleotides not matched to a gene: 5. CDR3 protein: CASSYSRAGATDTQYF. CDR3 DNA: TGTGCCAGCAGTTACTCTAGAGCGGGAGCAACAGATACGCAGTATTTT.

This clone has at least ten counts. The V and J genes are TRBV7-9 and TRBJ2-7; 8 bases map to TRBD1. Germline values: CDR1 SEHNR, CDR2 FQNEAQ (reference sequence). This CDR3 contains 14 residues. The V gene end was trimmed by 1 base and the J gene end by 6 bases; junction bases not matched to a gene: 5. The CDR3 nucleotides are TGTGCCAGCAGCTTAGAGTGGACAGGGATCGAGCAGTACTTC. It codes for CASSLEWTGIEQYF.

This clone has a single count. V gene TRBV2 combines with J gene TRBJ2-3, with a weak D call TRBD2 (6 bases). V gave up 8 bases and J gave up 0 bases, with 12 bases separating them. The germline V gene has CDR1 SNHLY and CDR2 FYNNEI. The CDR3 has 14 residues. CDR3 region: CASGSGLSTDTQYF. Written as DNA, the CDR3 is TGTGCCAGCGGTTCGGGACTTAGCACAGATACGCAGTATTTT.

The chain has TRBV30 and TRBJ2-7; D gene unclear. V lost 1 base to trimming and J lost 0 bases, with 10 bases between them. CDR3 length: 14 amino acids. Germline V CDR1 and CDR2: GTSNPN, SVGIG (reference sequence). The CDR3 sequence is CAWSGTGSSYEQYF. In nucleotides, the CDR3 is TGTGCCTGGAGTGGGACCGGCAGCTCCTACGAGCAGTACTTC.

The chain carries TRBV11-2 and TRBJ2-5, with a weak D call TRBD2 (6 bases). CDR1 SGHAT and CDR2 FQNNGV come from the germline V gene. The CDR3 spans 13 residues. The V end lost 3 bases, the J end lost 3 bases, and 8 bases lay between the germline ends. The CDR3 DNA is TGTGCCAGCAGCTTGGAGCGGGAAGAGACCCAGTACTTC. It translates to CASSLEREETQYF.

As regards this clone: A much more abundant neighbour one base away suggests this may be a read error. In the same sample, other DNA sequences code for this CDR3. CDR3: CASSQLIVRGSSGANVLTF. The CDR3 DNA reads as TGCGCCAGCAGTCAATTAATTGTCAGGGGGTCCTCTGGGGCCAACGTCCTGACTTTC. The J gene is TRBJ2-6, the V gene TRBV4-1; 7 bases align to TRBD1. V lost 6 bases to trimming and J lost 0 bases; unmatched junction nucleotides: 14. Germline V lookup: CDR1 MGHRA, CDR2 YSYEKL. The CDR3 length is 19 residues.

This sequence joins TRBV2 and TRBJ1-2; D is unresolved. V lost 6 bases and J lost 6, with 11 bases in between. Germline CDR1 is SNHLY and CDR2 is FYNNEI. The CDR3 covers 12 residues. Here the CDR3 DNA reads TGTGCCAGCAGGCGGACGGAGGATGGCTACACCTTC. Translation: CASRRTEDGYTF.

There are a few counts of this clone. The rearrangement uses TRBV15 and TRBJ2-7; 7 nucleotides match TRBD2. The V gene end was trimmed by 1 base and the J gene end by 6 bases; junction bases not matched to a gene: 9. The germline gives CDR1 LNHNV, CDR2 YYDKDF (reference sequence). This CDR3 spans 15 amino acids. CDR3 loop: CATSRGQREKVEQYF. The DNA for the CDR3 is TGTGCCACCAGCAGAGGGCAGCGGGAAAAGGTCGAGCAGTACTTC.

CDR3: CASSQPGTLNYGYTF. CDR3 nucleotide sequence: TGTGCCAGCAGTCAACCGGGGACATTAAACTATGGCTACACCTTC. The chain has TRBV28 and TRBJ1-2; tentatively, D is TRBD1 (6 bases). The germline gives CDR1 MDHEN, CDR2 SYDVKM. CDR3 length equals 15 residues. Trimming took off 5 bases at V and 2 bases at J, with 15 bases between the two ends.

This chain joins TRBV7-9 and TRBJ1-1; possible D gene TRBD1, 5 bases. The CDR3 spans 14 residues. Trimming removed 4 bases from V and 6 bases from J, with 15 bases in between. Germline CDR1 and CDR2: SEHNR and FQNEAQ (reference sequence). The CDR3 protein is CASSSRGDGAEAFF. In nucleotides, the CDR3 is TGTGCCAGCAGCTCTCGGGGCGACGGGGCTGAAGCTTTCTTT.

The chain links TRBV10-2 to TRBJ2-5; 10 bases are shared with TRBD2. CDR1 is WSHSY and CDR2 is SAAADI in the germline V gene. The junction had 4 bases not matched to a gene; V was cut back by 7 bases and J by 5 bases. The CDR3 is 13 amino acids. CDR3 protein: CASKAGLAETQYF. Here the CDR3 DNA reads TGCGCCAGCAAAGCGGGACTAGCGGAGACCCAGTACTTC.

In the case of this clone: The sample carries other DNA sequences with the same CDR3. This chain uses TRBV11-2 with TRBJ2-1; D unresolved. Per germline, CDR1 SGHAT and CDR2 FQNNGV. Deletions cut 1 base from V and 5 bases from J, with 6 bases between. The CDR3 is 13 residues long. The CDR3 sequence is CASSLGTNNEQFF. For the CDR3, the DNA is TGTGCCAGCAGCTTAGGGACGAACAATGAGCAGTTCTTC.

The rearrangement joins TRBV7-6 to TRBJ2-2; 9 bases are shared with TRBD1. The length of the CDR3 is 15 residues. The junction had 4 bases not matched to a gene; V was cut back by 4 bases and J by 4 bases. Germline V gene lookup returns CDR1 SGHVS and CDR2 FNYEAQ. This CDR3 is CASSSGQGGTGELFF. CDR3 coding DNA: TGTGCCAGCAGCTCGGGACAGGGCGGCACCGGGGAGCTGTTTTTT.

This clone was found once. The chain has TRBV7-8 and TRBJ2-3; 8 bases agree with TRBD2. This CDR3 contains 16 residues. Germline V lookup: CDR1 SGHVS, CDR2 FQNEAQ. Losses at the gene ends were 2 bases for V and 3 bases for J; bases not matched to a gene: 7. This chain's CDR3 is CASSLLGGRSTDTQYF. Written as DNA, the CDR3 is TGTGCCAGCAGCTTACTTGGCGGGAGGAGTACAGATACGCAGTATTTT.

The rearrangement links TRBV5-1 to TRBJ2-7, with D perhaps TRBD1 (6 bases). Germline V gene data show CDR1 as SGHRS and CDR2 as YFSETQ. The CDR3 is 18 residues long. V was shortened by 2 bases and J by 2 bases, with 23 bases between the two germline ends. The CDR3 sequence is CASSLSPARTVNPYEQYF. The CDR3 coding sequence is TGCGCCAGCAGCTTAAGCCCCGCTCGGACAGTTAATCCCTACGAGCAGTACTTC.

The chain employs TRBV30 and TRBJ2-7; D may be TRBD1 (6 bases). The CDR3 runs 11 residues. The germline V gene encodes CDR1 GTSNPN and CDR2 SVGIG (reference sequence). CDR3 nucleotides: TGTGCACTTAAGGACAGCTACGAGCAGTACTTC. This gives the protein CALKDSYEQYF.

V gene TRBV18 combines with J gene TRBJ2-1; D possibly uses TRBD1 or TRBD2 (5 bases each). Looked up from germline, CDR1 is KGHSH and CDR2 is LQKENI. V lost 3 bases and J lost 4, with 13 bases in between. The CDR3 runs 15 residues. The CDR3 loop reads CASSPPGTLYNEQFF. DNA for the CDR3: TGTGCCAGCTCACCCCCAGGGACCCTGTACAATGAGCAGTTCTTC.